Following are 20 T cell receptor beta chains from one sample sequenced in a study of patients and donors after allogeneic stem cell transplantation. Each CDR3 protein is one row after TCRdb ran MiXCR on the RT-PCR reads. The sample lists roughly 960,000 distinct CDR3 sequences, more than 15% occurring once. What was sequenced was blood, either unsorted or a sorted T cell fraction (not recorded which). The receptors originated from a human donor who was either an allogeneic HSCT recipient or a stem cell or donor lymphocyte infusion donor (not recorded which). It is not recorded whose cells these are; they may come from a transplant donor.

The table lists this clonotype with many counts. The J gene is TRBJ1-2, the V gene TRBV5-1; TRBD1 matches 9 bases. The CDR3 length is 17 residues. CDR1 SGHRS and CDR2 YFSETQ come from the germline V gene. Trimming took 1 base from V and 4 from J; bases not matched to a gene: 11. The CDR3 region is CASSLRGTGTSVYGYTF. For the CDR3, the DNA is TGCGCCAGCAGCTTGCGTGGGACAGGGACCTCTGTCTATGGCTACACCTTC.

This CDR3 reads CASSLGNRVVQYF. The CDR3 DNA is TGTGCCAGCAGTTTAGGAAACAGAGTGGTGCAGTACTTC. V gene TRBV12-3 or TRBV12-4 combines with J gene TRBJ2-7; D remains ambiguous. The V end was cut by 1 base, the J end by 9 bases, with 13 bases between. This CDR3 contains 13 residues.

This clonotype was picked up a small number of times. This chain uses TRBV12-3 or TRBV12-4 with TRBJ2-3, with 8 bases that match TRBD2. After removal of 5 bases from V and 4 bases from J, the junction contained 17 bases not matched to a gene. This CDR3 contains 18 residues. The CDR3 DNA is TGTGCCAGCAGTCCCTCGGGGGGGCCCGGTACGAGCCCAGATACGCAGTATTTT. It specifies CASSPSGGPGTSPDTQYF.

The sample holds a few counts of this clonotype. The chain joins TRBV4-1 to TRBJ2-3, with D perhaps assigned TRBD1 or TRBD2 (5 bases each). V was shortened by 1 base and J by 2 bases, with 10 bases between the two germline ends. Germline assignment: CDR1 MGHRA and CDR2 YSYEKL. The CDR3 consists of 15 residues. The CDR3 DNA reads as TGCGCCAGCAGCCAAGGTCGAGGGGACACAGATACGCAGTATTTT. It translates to CASSQGRGDTDTQYF.

This clonotype turned up a few times. V gene TRBV24-1 combines with J gene TRBJ1-1; D possibly corresponds to TRBD1 (6 bases). Germline loops: CDR1 KGHDR, CDR2 SFDVKD. Trimming removed 4 bases at V and 6 bases at J, with 11 bases between. The CDR3 sequence is 13 residues long. The CDR3 DNA follows: TGTGCCACCAGTGACGTCACAGGGTCTGAAGCTTTCTTT. Amino acids: CATSDVTGSEAFF.

This clonotype was picked up many times. The chain joins TRBV25-1 to TRBJ2-3; D unresolved. The V end was cut by 4 bases, the J end by 5 bases, with 19 bases between. The CDR3 sequence is 16 residues long. Looked up from germline, CDR1 is MGHDK and CDR2 is SYGVNS. The CDR3 sequence: CASSVLGQHLRDTQYF. CDR3 sequence (DNA): TGTGCCAGCAGTGTTTTGGGTCAGCACCTCAGAGATACGCAGTATTTT.

The rearrangement joins TRBV6-5 to TRBJ1-2, with D unresolved. This CDR3 region has 12 residues. Germline CDR1 is MNHEY and CDR2 is SVGAGI. V lost 7 bases and J 5 bases, leaving 11 bases between the germline ends. CDR3 loop: CASNSGKYGYTF. CDR3 coding DNA: TGTGCCAGCAACTCGGGGAAGTATGGCTACACCTTC.

The chain joins TRBV24-1 to TRBJ2-1, with 7 bases lining up with TRBD1. This CDR3 has 16 amino acids. V lost 4 bases, J lost 2 bases, and 7 bases stayed unmatched. CDR1 is KGHDR, CDR2 SFDVKD, per germline. CDR3 DNA: TGTGCCACCAGTGACCCAACAGGGGCCCCCTACAATGAGCAGTTCTTC. This encodes CATSDPTGAPYNEQFF.

J is TRBJ2-1 and V is TRBV7-3, with D perhaps matching TRBD1 (7 bases). Between the trimmed V and J ends, which lost 2 bases and 6 bases, there was a span of 14 bases. This CDR3 has 15 residues. Germline V gives CDR1 SGHTA, CDR2 FQGTGA. DNA of the CDR3: TGTGCCAGCAGCTTAGGACTAAAGGGGGCCAATGAGCAGTTCTTC. It specifies CASSLGLKGANEQFF.

The rearrangement links TRBV18 to TRBJ2-3; TRBD1 matches at 7 bases. The CDR3 has 14 residues. CDR1 KGHSH and CDR2 LQKENI come from the germline V gene. V shed 3 bases, J shed 5 bases, and the junction held 5 bases outside the gene matches. As DNA, the CDR3 is TGTGCCAGCTCACCGGGACAGAATGTAGATACGCAGTATTTT. Amino acids: CASSPGQNVDTQYF. The entire variable domain, with the rest obtained from reference TRBV18 and TRBJ2-3, is as follows: NAGVMQNPRHLVRRRGQEARLRCSPMKGHSHVYWYRQLPEEGLKFMVYLQKENIIDESGMPKERFSAEFPKEGPSILRIQQVVRGDSAAYFCASSPGQNVDTQYFGPGTRLTVL.

This clonotype was counted ten times or more. This chain links TRBV12-3 or TRBV12-4 with TRBJ1-1; D ambiguous. This CDR3 has 14 amino acids. Trimming stripped 4 bases from V and 1 base from J, with 10 bases between. The CDR3 DNA is TGTGCCAGCAGTTCCCGACGACAGAACACTGAAGCTTTCTTT. This sequence encodes CASSSRRQNTEAFF.

CDR3 sequence (DNA): TGCAGTGCTAGGGGGACCCATCTTGAGGAGCAGTACTTC. Translated: CSARGTHLEEQYF. The chain combines TRBV20-1 with TRBJ2-7, with D perhaps given as TRBD1 or TRBD2 (5 bases each). Looked up from germline, CDR1 is DFQATT and CDR2 is SNEGSKA (reference sequence). This CDR3 is 13 amino acids long. V was cut by 3 bases and J by 7 bases, with 16 bases left in between.

This clonotype has at least ten counts. An end of the junction differs from the germline gene, which may be a read error. V and J are TRBV5-1 and TRBJ2-1; 7 bases map to TRBD2. The CDR3 length is 16 residues. From germline, CDR1 is SGHRS and CDR2 YFSETQ. The CDR3 reads CASSLGRGSSYNEQFF. In nucleotides, the CDR3 is TGTGCCAGCAGCTTAGGGCGCGGGAGCTCCTACAATGAGCAGTTCTTC.

The V gene is TRBV12-3 or TRBV12-4, the J gene TRBJ1-1; D remains unclear. Trimming took off 2 bases at V and 1 base at J, with 17 bases between the two ends. The CDR3 extends over 17 amino acids. As DNA, the CDR3 is TGTGCCAGCAGTTTATCGGTGGGCAGTGATAAGAACACTGAAGCTTTCTTT. This sequence encodes CASSLSVGSDKNTEAFF.

The CDR3 nucleotides read TGCGCCAGCAGCCAATCTCAGGTGGGCTCCTACGAGCAGTACTTC. It yields the protein CASSQSQVGSYEQYF. This chain uses TRBV4-1 with TRBJ2-7, with D unresolved. The length of the CDR3 is 15 residues. The germline V gene encodes CDR1 MGHRA and CDR2 YSYEKL. Trimming took off 2 bases at V and 0 bases at J, with 11 bases between the two ends.

This clonotype was found a few times. V gene TRBV5-1 combines with J gene TRBJ2-1, with no clear D. The germline V gene encodes CDR1 SGHRS and CDR2 YFSETQ. CDR3 length: 13 amino acids. V dropped 1 base and J dropped 7 bases, with 9 bases sitting between them. This chain's CDR3 is CASSLSQWNEQFF. Written as DNA, the CDR3 is TGCGCCAGCAGCTTGAGCCAGTGGAATGAGCAGTTCTTC.

This clonotype was detected many times. The J gene is TRBJ1-2, the V gene TRBV29-1; TRBD1 matches 9 bases. Looked up from germline, CDR1 is SQVTM and CDR2 is ANQGSEA. The CDR3 consists of 14 residues. The J segment lost 5 bases and the V segment lost 0 bases, leaving 4 bases of the junction unmatched. DNA of the CDR3: TGCAGCGTTGAAGACCGGGACAGGGCGTATGGCTACACCTTC. It yields the protein CSVEDRDRAYGYTF.

In this sample, this clonotype turned up a few times. The chain employs TRBV29-1 and TRBJ1-2, with D possibly TRBD1 on 5 matching bases. Germline loops: CDR1 SQVTM, CDR2 ANQGSEA. Trimming took off 6 bases at V and 5 bases at J, with 13 bases between the two ends. This CDR3 region has 12 residues. As DNA, the CDR3 is TGCAGCGTCCGGGGGAGGGGATATGGCTACACCTTC. The encoded protein is CSVRGRGYGYTF. Using reference TRBV29-1 and TRBJ1-2 for the parts outside the CDR3, the full variable domain is SAVISQKPSRDICQRGTSLTIQCQVDSQVTMMFWYRQQPGQSLTLIATANQGSEATYESGFVIDKFPISRPNLTFSTLTVSNMSPEDSSIYLCSVRGRGYGYTFGSGTRLTVV.

The sample holds a few counts of this clonotype. The rearrangement links TRBV5-1 to TRBJ2-1, with 9 positions matching TRBD2. Trimming took 0 bases from V and 14 from J; bases not matched to a gene: 12. This CDR3 comprises 15 residues. The germline CDR1 and CDR2 sequences are SGHRS and YFSETQ. The CDR3 sequence is CASSLVPLAGLGEFF. The DNA for the CDR3 is TGCGCCAGCAGCTTGGTTCCCCTAGCGGGATTGGGGGAGTTCTTC.

This clonotype was picked up a small number of times. In DNA form, the CDR3 reads TGCAGTGCCCCGAGACGGGGTAATGGGGAAAAACTGTTTTTT. Protein sequence: CSAPRRGNGEKLFF. The chain carries TRBV20-1 and TRBJ1-4, with D uncertain. Trimming shortened V by 6 bases and J by 8 bases, and 19 bases separated the two germline ends. The CDR3 sequence is 14 residues long. Germline V gene sequence: CDR1 DFQATT, CDR2 SNEGSKA (reference sequence).